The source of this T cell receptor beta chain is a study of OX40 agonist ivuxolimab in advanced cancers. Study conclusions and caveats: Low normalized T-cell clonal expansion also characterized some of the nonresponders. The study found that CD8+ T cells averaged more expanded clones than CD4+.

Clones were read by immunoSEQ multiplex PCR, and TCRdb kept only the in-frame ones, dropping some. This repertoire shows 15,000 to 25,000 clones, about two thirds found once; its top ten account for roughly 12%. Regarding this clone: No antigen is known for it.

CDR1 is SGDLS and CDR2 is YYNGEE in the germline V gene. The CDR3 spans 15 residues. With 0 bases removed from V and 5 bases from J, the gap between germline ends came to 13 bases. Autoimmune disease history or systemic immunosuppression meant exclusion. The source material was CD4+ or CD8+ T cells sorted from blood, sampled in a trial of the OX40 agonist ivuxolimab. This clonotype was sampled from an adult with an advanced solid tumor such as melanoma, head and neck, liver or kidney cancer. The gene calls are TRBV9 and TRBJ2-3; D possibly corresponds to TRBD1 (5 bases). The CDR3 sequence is CASSVAGAHQDTQYF. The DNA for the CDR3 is TGTGCCAGCAGCGTAGCTGGGGCCCACCAAGATACGCAGTATTTT.